The clone carrying this TCR beta chain was seen repeatedly, ten times or more. Its antigen is not known. The study collected blood at first hyperthyroidism diagnosis, before any ophthalmopathy symptoms arose. The PBMCs were sourced from fresh peripheral blood (approximately 10 ml). Germline V lookup: CDR1 PRHDT, CDR2 FYEKMQ (reference sequence). Germline trimming cut 7 bases from V and 11 bases from J; bases unmatched to any gene: 9. The CDR3 extends over 13 amino acids. This record comes from a study of T cells in Graves' hyperthyroidism and ophthalmopathy. Study results and limitations: Ophthalmopathy was model-predicted a median approximately 6.9 months pre-onset. Also found in blood were most expanded thyroid clonotypes above 0.001.

RNA transcripts were the template for amplifying TCR beta CDR3 regions. A set of HTBI primers served as the primers for a first-round RT-PCR of the TCR CDR3. TCRdb itself ran the multiplex PCR reads through MiXCR, one entry per CDR3 protein. The data hold more than 300,000 distinct CDR3 sequences, with 17% observed a single time. This chain connects TRBV13 to TRBJ2-1, with 9 positions matching TRBD1. This TCR came from a woman aged 25 to 39 with Graves' hyperthyroidism that later progressed to Graves' ophthalmopathy. Sample: blood. CDR3 sequence reads: CASKGQGVMKQFF. CDR3 bases: TGTGCCAGCAAGGGACAGGGAGTCATGAAGCAGTTCTTC.